The 12 T cell receptor beta chains presented below share a single source sample, sequenced in a study of T cell repertoires in cytomegalovirus infection. TCRdb independently ran MiXCR on the reads; one entry per CDR3 protein. The sample consists of about 240,000 distinct CDR3 sequences, about 12% of them appearing once. Sequencing was performed on PBMCs. The source of these receptors is a human donor in good health (CMV status not recorded). Some clones in this sample may be carry-over from other donors' samples.

J is TRBJ1-4 and V is TRBV19; TRBD1 agrees at 7 bases. The ends lost 5 bases at V and 4 bases at J; junction bases unmatched: 4. The CDR3 consists of 14 residues. The germline V gene encodes CDR1 LNHDA and CDR2 SQIVND (reference sequence). As DNA, the CDR3 is TGTGCCAGTAGTCGAGGGGGCGGTAATGAAAAACTGTTTTTT. Protein sequence: CASSRGGGNEKLFF.

This clonotype was found a few times. This chain uses TRBV12-5 with TRBJ1-1, with D maybe TRBD1 (5 bases). CDR1 is LGHNT and CDR2 is FRNRAP in the germline V gene. With 0 bases removed from V and 4 bases from J, the gap between germline ends came to 9 bases. There are 14 residues in the CDR3. Written as DNA, the CDR3 is TGTGCTAGTGGTTTGGTACCAGGGTTCACTGAAGCTTTCTTT. It is translated as CASGLVPGFTEAFF.

Many counts were recorded for this clonotype. The J gene is TRBJ2-7, the V gene TRBV7-2; maybe TRBD1 (6 bases). Trimming took off 1 base at V and 3 bases at J, with 13 bases between the two ends. Per the germline V gene, CDR1 is SGHTA and CDR2 is FQGNSA. The CDR3 is 15 residues long. The CDR3 here is CASSLGTARLYEQYF. The CDR3, as DNA: TGTGCCAGCAGCTTAGGGACAGCGCGCCTCTACGAGCAGTACTTC. Filled out from reference TRBV7-2 and TRBJ2-7, the complete variable domain reads GAGVSQSPSNKVTEKGKDVELRCDPISGHTALYWYRQSLGQGLEFLIYFQGNSAPDKSGLPSDRFSAERTGGSVSTLTIQRTQQEDSAVYLCASSLGTARLYEQYFGPGTRLTVT.

This clonotype was seen at least ten times. J is TRBJ2-1 and V is TRBV5-5, with 8 positions matching TRBD2. Germline values: CDR1 SGHKS, CDR2 YYEKEE (reference sequence). The CDR3 runs 15 residues. V dropped 0 bases and J dropped 2; count of bases not matched to a gene: 1. For the CDR3, the DNA is TGTGCCAGCAGCTTGGGTAGCGGGGCCTACAATGAGCAGTTCTTC. Protein product: CASSLGSGAYNEQFF.

In this sample, this clonotype turned up many times. The chain recombines TRBV19 with TRBJ1-1; weak D call: TRBD1 (5 bases). This CDR3 is built from 15 residues. Germline-derived CDR1 and CDR2 are LNHDA and SQIVND (reference sequence). The germline V and J ends were trimmed by 1 base and 2 bases, with 11 bases remaining between them. As DNA, the CDR3 is TGTGCCAGTAGTATAGTCGAGGGGATTAACACTGAAGCTTTCTTT. Translating gives CASSIVEGINTEAFF.

The chain is built from TRBV4-3 and TRBJ2-1; tentative D call: TRBD2 (6 bases). Germline CDR1 reads LGHNA; CDR2 reads YSLEER. This CDR3 is built from 15 residues. The V end lost 4 bases, the J end lost 0 bases, and 10 bases lay between the germline ends. CDR3 sequence (DNA): TGCGCCAGCAGCCCCGAGCGGGCCTCCTACAATGAGCAGTTCTTC. It is translated as CASSPERASYNEQFF.

The rearrangement links TRBV28 to TRBJ2-3, with 10 bases aligning to TRBD1. Trimming removed 7 bases from V and 4 bases from J; junction bases left unmatched: 11. The CDR3 consists of 16 residues. Germline V gives CDR1 MDHEN, CDR2 SYDVKM. The DNA of the CDR3 is TGTGCCAGCACCCGATCCGGGACAGGGGCGGCAGATACGCAGTATTTT. It codes for CASTRSGTGAADTQYF.

V gene TRBV28 combines with J gene TRBJ1-3, with D possibly matching TRBD1 (6 bases). Germline values: CDR1 MDHEN, CDR2 SYDVKM. The CDR3 contains 16 residues. The V and J ends lost 3 bases and 0 bases respectively, with 12 bases between them. The CDR3 spells CASSFYRAISGNTIYF. CDR3 sequence (DNA): TGTGCCAGCAGTTTCTACAGGGCCATCTCTGGAAACACCATATATTTT.

This clonotype has a count of ten or more. The CDR3 loop is CASSSHSNQPQHF. As DNA, the CDR3 is TGTGCCAGCAGTTCTCATAGCAATCAGCCCCAGCATTTT. The rearrangement joins TRBV28 to TRBJ1-5; D is undetermined. This CDR3 has 13 amino acids. V was pared by 4 bases and J by 0 bases, with 4 bases between. Germline CDR1 MDHEN, CDR2 SYDVKM.

In this sample, this clonotype turned up many times. The chain employs TRBV19 and TRBJ1-5; D not certain. The V gene's germline CDR1 is LNHDA and CDR2 SQIVND (reference sequence). The CDR3 covers 11 residues. Trimming removed 8 bases at V and 6 bases at J, with 8 bases between. The CDR3 region has the DNA TGTGCCAGTCTGGGTGGTCAGCCCCAGCATTTT. It is translated as CASLGGQPQHF. Filled out from reference TRBV19 and TRBJ1-5, the complete variable domain reads DGGITQSPKYLFRKEGQNVTLSCEQNLNHDAMYWYRQDPGQGLRLIYYSQIVNDFQKGDIAEGYSVSREKKESFPLTVTSAQKNPTAFYLCASLGGQPQHFGDGTRLSIL.

This clonotype occurred many times. The V and J genes are TRBV7-2 and TRBJ2-7; 15 bases align to TRBD2. Per germline, CDR1 SGHTA and CDR2 FQGNSA. Trimming removed 5 bases from V and 2 bases from J; junction bases left unmatched: 10. CDR3 size: 18 residues. This CDR3 reads CASSGGTSGGIPTYEQYF. The DNA of the CDR3 is TGTGCCAGCAGCGGAGGGACTAGCGGGGGGATCCCTACCTACGAGCAGTACTTC. Full variable domain (outside the CDR3, taken from reference TRBV7-2 and TRBJ2-7): GAGVSQSPSNKVTEKGKDVELRCDPISGHTALYWYRQSLGQGLEFLIYFQGNSAPDKSGLPSDRFSAERTGGSVSTLTIQRTQQEDSAVYLCASSGGTSGGIPTYEQYFGPGTRLTVT.

This clonotype was recorded at least ten times. V and J are TRBV4-2 and TRBJ2-1; 8 bases are shared with TRBD2. This CDR3 is built from 15 residues. V lost 1 base, J lost 5 bases, and 4 bases stayed unmatched. In germline, CDR1 is LGHNA, CDR2 YNFKEQ. In DNA, the CDR3 is TGTGCCAGCAGCCAAGTGGAACTAGCGGACAATGAGCAGTTCTTC. The encoded protein is CASSQVELADNEQFF.